This T cell receptor (beta chain) was profiled in a study of blood T cell repertoires in COVID-19. For the study at large: Nucleic acid was either cDNA or gDNA, and it came from T cells, B-cell-depleted T cells, or PBMCs.

In the original processing: Using reference gene primer amplification, nucleated cell counts were estimated. Measured with immunoSEQ multiplex PCR; TCRdb has only the in-frame clones, and not every one. The V and J calls and clone size come from that table; D and trimming were worked out from the DNA. The table has 80,000 to 90,000 clones, 87% seen once; the top ten hold more than 4.5%. The CDR3 covers 13 residues. V shed 7 bases and J 0 bases; nucleotides not matched to a gene: 1. Germline CDR1 and CDR2: SQVTM and ANQGSEA. The clonotype originates from a man aged 55 to 69 with acute or convalescent COVID-19. Input material: peripheral blood. The gene calls are TRBV29-1 and TRBJ1-1, with 11 bases identical to TRBD1. The CDR3 DNA reads as TGCAGCGGGGACAGGGGGATGAACACTGAAGCTTTCTTT. This translates into CSGDRGMNTEAFF.